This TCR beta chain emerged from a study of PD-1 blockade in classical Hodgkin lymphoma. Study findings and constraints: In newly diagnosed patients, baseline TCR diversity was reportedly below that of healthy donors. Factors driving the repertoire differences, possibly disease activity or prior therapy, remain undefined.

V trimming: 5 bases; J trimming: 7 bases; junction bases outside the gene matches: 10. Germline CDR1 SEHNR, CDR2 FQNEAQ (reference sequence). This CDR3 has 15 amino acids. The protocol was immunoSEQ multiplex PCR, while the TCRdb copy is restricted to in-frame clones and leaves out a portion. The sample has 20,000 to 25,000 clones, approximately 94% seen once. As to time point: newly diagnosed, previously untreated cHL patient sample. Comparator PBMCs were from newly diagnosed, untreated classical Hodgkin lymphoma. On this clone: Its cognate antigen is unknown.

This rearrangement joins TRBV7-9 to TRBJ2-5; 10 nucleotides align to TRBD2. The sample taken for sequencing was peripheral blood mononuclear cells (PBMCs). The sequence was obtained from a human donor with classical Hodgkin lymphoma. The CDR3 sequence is CASSPQRGGLGTQYF. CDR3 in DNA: TGTGCCAGCAGCCCCCAGCGGGGGGGTTTGGGGACCCAGTACTTC.